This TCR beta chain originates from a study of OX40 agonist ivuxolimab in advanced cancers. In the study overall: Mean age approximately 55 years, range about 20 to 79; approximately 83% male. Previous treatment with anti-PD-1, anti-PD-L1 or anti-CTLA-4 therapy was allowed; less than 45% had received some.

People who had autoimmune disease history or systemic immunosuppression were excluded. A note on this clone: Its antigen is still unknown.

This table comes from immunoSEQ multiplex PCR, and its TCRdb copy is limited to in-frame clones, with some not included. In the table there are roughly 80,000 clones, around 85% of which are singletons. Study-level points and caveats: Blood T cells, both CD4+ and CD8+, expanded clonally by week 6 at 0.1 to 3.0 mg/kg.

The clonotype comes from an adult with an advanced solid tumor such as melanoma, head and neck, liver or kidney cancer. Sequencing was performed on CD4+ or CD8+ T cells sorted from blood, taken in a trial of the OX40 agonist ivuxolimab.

CDR3: CASGLGTRGEQYF. CDR3 bases: TGCGCCAGTGGACTAGGGACTCGGGGGGAGCAGTACTTC. The chain combines TRBV10-2 with TRBJ2-7, with 7 bases aligning to TRBD2. The junction had 12 bases not matched to a gene; V was cut back by 9 bases and J by 7 bases. Germline-derived CDR1 and CDR2 are WSHSY and SAAADI. The CDR3 length is 13 residues.